The rows below give T cell receptor beta chains drawn from one sample of a study of CD8 T cells in ankylosing spondylitis. TCRdb reprocessed the 5' RACE reads with MiXCR, giving one entry per CDR3 protein. The data contain around 450,000 distinct CDR3 sequences, about 24% of them seen just once; the ten biggest clones take up 0.89%. The specimen was blood, either unsorted or a sorted T cell fraction (not recorded which). The receptors shown here come from a male donor with ankylosing spondylitis. Each CDR3 is given without its conserved first and last residue. The order of the fields is J gene, V gene, clone size, CDR3 protein. For some rows the clone size is stated as once, few or many, or as a class when expanded; others skip it.

j_call: TRBJ2-3; v_call: TRBV24-1; clone_size: .; cdr3_aa: ATSDPGLGTDTQY
j_call: TRBJ2-1; v_call: TRBV29-1; clone_size: few; cdr3_aa: SVGWDGHNEQF
j_call: TRBJ2-5; v_call: TRBV18; clone_size: .; cdr3_aa: ASSRLLGQQETQY
j_call: TRBJ1-1; v_call: TRBV30; clone_size: .; cdr3_aa: AWSVLAGAF
j_call: TRBJ2-5; v_call: TRBV7-2; clone_size: .; cdr3_aa: ASSQSTTSGQETQY
j_call: TRBJ2-3; v_call: TRBV5-1; clone_size: .; cdr3_aa: ASSAGSTDTQY
j_call: TRBJ2-1; v_call: TRBV4-1; clone_size: few; cdr3_aa: ASSQAGAGQGWASSYNEQF
j_call: TRBJ2-7; v_call: TRBV13; clone_size: .; cdr3_aa: ASSSSGGSYEQY
j_call: TRBJ2-2; v_call: TRBV7-2; clone_size: .; cdr3_aa: ASSLIGGEGSGELF
j_call: TRBJ2-5; v_call: TRBV5-1; clone_size: few; cdr3_aa: ASRTGVVQETQY
j_call: TRBJ2-5; v_call: TRBV11-2; clone_size: .; cdr3_aa: ASSLSGNQETQY
j_call: TRBJ1-4; v_call: TRBV12-3/TRBV12-4; clone_size: few; cdr3_aa: ASRQDRIREKLF
j_call: TRBJ2-1; v_call: TRBV11-2; clone_size: few; cdr3_aa: ASSLTTKVF
j_call: TRBJ2-7; v_call: TRBV20-1; clone_size: .; cdr3_aa: SATRGVAYEQY
j_call: TRBJ1-2; v_call: TRBV20-1; clone_size: few; cdr3_aa: SARAGTGNYGYT
j_call: TRBJ2-2; v_call: TRBV20-1; clone_size: .; cdr3_aa: SVQAGRRTGELF